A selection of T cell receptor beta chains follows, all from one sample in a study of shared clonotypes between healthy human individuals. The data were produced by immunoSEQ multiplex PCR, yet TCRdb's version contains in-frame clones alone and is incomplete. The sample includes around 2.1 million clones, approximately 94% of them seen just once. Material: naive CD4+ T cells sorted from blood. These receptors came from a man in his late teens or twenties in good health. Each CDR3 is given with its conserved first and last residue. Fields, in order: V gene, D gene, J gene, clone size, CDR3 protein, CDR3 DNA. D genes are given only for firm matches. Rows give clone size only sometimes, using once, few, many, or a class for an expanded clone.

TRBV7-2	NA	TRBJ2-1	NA	CASTQGAPMEQFF	TGTGCCAGCACCCAGGGAGCTCCTATGGAGCAGTTCTTC
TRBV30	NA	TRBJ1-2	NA	CAWSLVGGYTF	TGTGCCTGGAGTCTAGTGGGTGGCTACACCTTC
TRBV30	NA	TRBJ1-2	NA	CAWREEGSGGYTF	TGTGCCTGGAGGGAAGAGGGGTCCGGAGGCTACACCTTC
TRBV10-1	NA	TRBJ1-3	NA	CASSEKASGNTIYF	TGCGCCAGCAGTGAGAAAGCCTCTGGAAACACCATATATTTT
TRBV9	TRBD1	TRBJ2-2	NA	CASSVGQGRGGELFF	TGTGCCAGCAGCGTCGGACAGGGAAGGGGCGGGGAGCTGTTTTTT
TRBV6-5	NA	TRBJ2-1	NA	CASSYSRQAGQDEQFF	TGTGCCAGCAGTTACTCGAGACAGGCAGGGCAGGATGAGCAGTTCTTC
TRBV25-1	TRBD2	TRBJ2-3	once	CASGGAGGPDTQYF	TGTGCCAGCGGTGGGGCGGGGGGGCCGGATACGCAGTATTTT
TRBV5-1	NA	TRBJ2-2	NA	CASSLDLTANTGELFF	TGCGCCAGCAGCTTGGACTTGACAGCGAACACCGGGGAGCTGTTTTTT
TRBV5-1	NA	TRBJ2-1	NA	CASSARWSSYNEQFF	TGCGCCAGCAGCGCCCGGTGGAGCTCCTACAATGAGCAGTTCTTC
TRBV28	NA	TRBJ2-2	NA	CASSPATTGELFF	TGTGCCAGCTCCCCAGCGACCACCGGGGAGCTGTTTTTT
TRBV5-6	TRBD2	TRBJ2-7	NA	CASSREGPSYEQYF	TGTGCCAGCAGCCGGGAGGGGCCCTCCTACGAGCAGTACTTC
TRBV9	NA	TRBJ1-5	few	CASSVGHAPNQPQHF	TGTGCCAGCAGCGTAGGGCACGCCCCTAATCAGCCCCAGCATTTT
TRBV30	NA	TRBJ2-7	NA	CAWSKNRDREQYF	TGTGCCTGGAGTAAAAACAGGGACCGCGAGCAGTACTTC
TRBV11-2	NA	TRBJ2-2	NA	CASSSLISNTGELFF	TGTGCCAGCAGCAGCCTCATCTCGAACACCGGGGAGCTGTTTTTT
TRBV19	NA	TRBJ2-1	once	CASSIIQGTYNEQFF	TGTGCCAGTAGTATCATCCAGGGAACGTACAATGAGCAGTTCTTC
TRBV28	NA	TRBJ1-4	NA	CASSPAGTTNEKLFF	TGTGCCAGCAGTCCCGCCGGGACAACTAATGAAAAACTGTTTTTT
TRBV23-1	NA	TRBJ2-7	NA	CASSQSFEVCRAYEQYF	TGCGCCAGCAGTCAATCGTTCGAGGTCTGTCGTGCCTACGAGCAGTACTTC
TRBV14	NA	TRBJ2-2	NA	CASSQDGTGELFF	TGTGCCAGCAGCCAAGATGGCACCGGGGAGCTGTTTTTT
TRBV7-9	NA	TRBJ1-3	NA	CASIRSGGNTIYF	TGTGCCAGCATCAGGTCGGGTGGAAACACCATATATTTT
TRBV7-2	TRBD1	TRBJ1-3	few	CASSLLGQGANGNTIYF	TGTGCCAGCAGCTTACTTGGACAGGGGGCGAATGGAAACACCATATATTTT
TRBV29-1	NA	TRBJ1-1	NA	CSVTGRLNTEAFF	TGCAGCGTTACGGGTCGCTTGAACACTGAAGCTTTCTTT
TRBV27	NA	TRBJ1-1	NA	CASSLQGKGTAFF	TGTGCCAGCAGTTTACAGGGAAAGGGTACGGCTTTCTTT
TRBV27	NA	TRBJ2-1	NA	CASSLIVTPPHWNEQFF	TGTGCCAGCAGTTTAATCGTAACTCCCCCCCATTGGAATGAGCAGTTCTTC
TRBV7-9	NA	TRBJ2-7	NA	CASSPQGGGRYEQYF	TGTGCCAGCAGCCCCCAGGGAGGGGGCCGGTACGAGCAGTACTTC
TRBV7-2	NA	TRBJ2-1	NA	CASSLRIGNEQFF	TGTGCCAGCAGCTTACGAATCGGGAATGAGCAGTTCTTC
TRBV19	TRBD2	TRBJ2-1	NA	CASRPWTSGRATYNEQFF	TGTGCCAGTAGACCTTGGACTAGCGGGAGGGCCACATACAATGAGCAGTTCTTC
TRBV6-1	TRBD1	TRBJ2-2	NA	CASSEKTGTGELFF	TGTGCCAGCAGTGAGAAGACAGGGACCGGGGAGCTGTTTTTT
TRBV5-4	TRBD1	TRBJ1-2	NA	CASSLRPTGLPDGYGYTF	TGTGCCAGCAGCCTGAGACCGACAGGGCTACCTGACGGATATGGCTACACCTTC
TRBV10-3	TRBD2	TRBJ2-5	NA	CAISDSGGAGETQYF	TGTGCCATCAGTGATAGCGGGGGGGCCGGAGAGACCCAGTACTTC
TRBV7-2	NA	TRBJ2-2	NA	CASSLDSPNTGELFF	TGTGCCAGCAGCTTAGACAGCCCGAACACCGGGGAGCTGTTTTTT
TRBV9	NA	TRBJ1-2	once	CASSPGSYGYTF	TGTGCCAGCAGCCCCGGGAGCTATGGCTACACCTTC
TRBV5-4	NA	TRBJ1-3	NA	CASSLGPDTGNTIYF	TGTGCCAGCAGCTTAGGTCCAGACACTGGAAACACCATATATTTT
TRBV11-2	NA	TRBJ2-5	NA	CASSLRWGQETQYF	TGTGCCAGCAGCTTACGGTGGGGACAAGAGACCCAGTACTTC
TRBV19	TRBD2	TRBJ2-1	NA	CASSSQRELYNEQFF	TGTGCCAGTAGTTCACAGCGGGAGTTGTACAATGAGCAGTTCTTC
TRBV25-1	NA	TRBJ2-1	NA	CASSEGGSSSYNEQFF	TGTGCCAGCAGTGAGGGCGGGTCCAGCTCCTACAATGAGCAGTTCTTC
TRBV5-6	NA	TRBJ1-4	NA	CASSQPRKVDEKLFF	TGTGCCAGCAGCCAGCCCCGTAAGGTTGATGAAAAACTGTTTTTT
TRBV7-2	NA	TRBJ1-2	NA	CASSLSPFGYTF	TGTGCCAGCAGCTTAAGCCCCTTTGGCTACACCTTC
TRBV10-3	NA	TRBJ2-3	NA	CAISASRTSTDTQYF	TGTGCCATCAGCGCTTCCCGGACTAGCACAGATACGCAGTATTTT
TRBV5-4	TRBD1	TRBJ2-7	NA	CASRATGQGPYEQYF	TGTGCCAGCAGAGCTACGGGACAGGGCCCCTACGAGCAGTACTTC
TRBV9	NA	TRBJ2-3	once	CASSVDVGRSTDTQYF	TGTGCCAGCAGCGTAGACGTTGGGCGGAGCACAGATACGCAGTATTTT
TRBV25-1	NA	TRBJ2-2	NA	CASSVRSRNTGELFF	TGTGCCAGCAGTGTTAGGAGTAGGAACACCGGGGAGCTGTTTTTT
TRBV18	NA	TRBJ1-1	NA	CASSPPNGNTEAFF	TGTGCCAGCTCACCCCCCAATGGGAACACTGAAGCTTTCTTT
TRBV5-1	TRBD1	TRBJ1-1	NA	CASSPRQGGMNTEAFF	TGCGCCAGCAGCCCTCGACAGGGGGGGATGAACACTGAAGCTTTCTTT
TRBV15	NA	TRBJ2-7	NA	CATSRVGSEQYF	TGTGCCACCAGCAGAGTAGGGAGCGAGCAGTACTTC
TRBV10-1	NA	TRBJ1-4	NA	CASSAGTGNEKLFF	TGCGCCAGCAGTGCCGGGACGGGGAATGAAAAACTGTTTTTT
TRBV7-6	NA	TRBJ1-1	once	CASSSNRNTEAFF	TGTGCCAGCAGCTCGAACAGGAACACTGAAGCTTTCTTT
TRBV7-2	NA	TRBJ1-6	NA	CASSSLGGKNYNSPLHF	TGTGCCAGCAGCTCCCTTGGGGGAAAAAATTATAATTCACCCCTCCACTTT
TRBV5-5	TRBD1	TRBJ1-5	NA	CASSKDRENHRQPQHF	TGTGCCAGCAGCAAGGACAGGGAGAATCACCGTCAGCCCCAGCATTTT
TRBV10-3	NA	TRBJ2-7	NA	CAIRDTSYEQYF	TGTGCCATCAGGGACACTTCCTACGAGCAGTACTTC
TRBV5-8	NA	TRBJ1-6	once	CASLLGGYNSPLHF	TGTGCCAGCCTCCTTGGGGGCTATAATTCACCCCTCCACTTT
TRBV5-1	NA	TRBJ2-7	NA	CASSLVWGSEQYF	TGCGCCAGCAGCTTGGTTTGGGGGAGTGAGCAGTACTTC
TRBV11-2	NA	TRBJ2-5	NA	CASSLKETQYF	TGTGCCAGCAGCTTAAAGGAGACCCAGTACTTC
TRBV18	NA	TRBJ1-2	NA	CASSPGDTGTYGYTF	TGTGCCAGCTCACCCGGTGACACAGGGACCTATGGCTACACCTTC
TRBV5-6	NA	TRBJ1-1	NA	CASITQGHMNTEAFF	TGTGCCAGCATTACTCAGGGGCACATGAACACTGAAGCTTTCTTT